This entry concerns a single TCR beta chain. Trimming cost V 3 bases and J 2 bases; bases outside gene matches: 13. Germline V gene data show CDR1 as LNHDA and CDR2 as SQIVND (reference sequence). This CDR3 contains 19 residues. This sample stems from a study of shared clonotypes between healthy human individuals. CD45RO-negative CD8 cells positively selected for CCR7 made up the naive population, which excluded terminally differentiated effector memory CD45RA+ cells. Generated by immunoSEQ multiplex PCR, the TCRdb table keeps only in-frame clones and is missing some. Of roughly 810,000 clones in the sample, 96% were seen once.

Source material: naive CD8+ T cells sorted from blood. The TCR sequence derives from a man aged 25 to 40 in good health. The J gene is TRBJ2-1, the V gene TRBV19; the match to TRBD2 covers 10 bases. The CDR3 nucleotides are TGTGCCAGTAGTATGGGTTTAGCGGGAGGTCTTGGTCCCTACAATGAGCAGTTCTTC. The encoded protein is CASSMGLAGGLGPYNEQFF.